These 10 T cell receptor beta chains came from one sample sequenced in a study of blood T cells in healthy people across ages. Alongside a J-beta primer mix, a sample-barcoded 5' primer served in a second PCR lasting roughly 7 to 11 cycles. TCRdb passed the 5' RACE reads through MiXCR, listing each CDR3 protein once. The repertoire includes 650,000 to 1,000,000 distinct CDR3 sequences, under 40% of them detected once, and 13% sits in the top ten. Sequenced: blood. Receptors were obtained from a man aged 18 to 29 in good health.

J is TRBJ2-2 and V is TRBV5-1; D gene uncertain. Germline V gives CDR1 SGHRS, CDR2 YFSETQ. The CDR3 sequence is 17 residues long. V was cut by 4 bases and J by 6 bases, with 22 bases left in between. The CDR3 nucleotides are TGCGCCAGCAGCCCGGTCCCGGGTCAAGTCGTGTCCGGGGAGCTGTTTTTT. It translates to CASSPVPGQVVSGELFF.

This clonotype was recorded many times. J is TRBJ2-1 and V is TRBV6-5; TRBD1 might be the D (6 bases). This CDR3 spans 13 amino acids. The germline V gene encodes CDR1 MNHEY and CDR2 SVGAGI. V lost 4 bases, J lost 12 bases, and 16 bases lay in between. This CDR3 reads CASSSFDRSGQFF. In DNA, the CDR3 is TGTGCCAGCAGTTCCTTTGACAGGTCCGGGCAGTTCTTC.

The chain couples TRBV2 to TRBJ2-3, with D hard to call. The CDR3 has 13 residues. CDR1 and CDR2 from the germline V gene are SNHLY and FYNNEI. The V and J ends lost 8 bases and 2 bases respectively, with 11 bases between them. Here the CDR3 DNA reads TGTGCCAGCCAAGCCGAATTCACAGATACGCAGTATTTT. It specifies CASQAEFTDTQYF.

The chain joins TRBV4-3 to TRBJ1-6, with unresolved D. CDR1 and CDR2 from the germline V gene are LGHNA and YSLEER. Trimming took off 1 base at V and 6 bases at J, with 7 bases between the two ends. This CDR3 is built from 14 residues. CDR3 coding DNA: TGCGCCAGCAGCCAAGGTCGGATTAATTCACCCCTCCACTTT. Protein product: CASSQGRINSPLHF.

In this sample, this clonotype turned up a few times. This sequence joins TRBV5-1 and TRBJ1-1; the match to TRBD1 covers 10 bases. Germline CDR1 reads SGHRS; CDR2 reads YFSETQ. The trim removed 4 bases at V and 4 bases at J, leaving 16 bases unmatched. This CDR3 comprises 18 residues. CDR3 residues: CASSTSGTGELGSTEAFF. The CDR3 region has the DNA TGCGCCAGCAGCACATCCGGGACAGGGGAACTGGGGTCCACTGAAGCTTTCTTT.

The chain is built from TRBV5-6 and TRBJ2-7, with D possibly being TRBD1 or TRBD2 (5 bases each). Deletions cut 4 bases from V and 4 bases from J, with 12 bases between. Germline V gives CDR1 SGHDT, CDR2 YYEEEE. CDR3 length equals 13 residues. CDR3 residues: CASSPGRRYEQYF. In DNA, the CDR3 is TGTGCCAGCAGCCCGGGACGGCGGTACGAGCAGTACTTC. Combining the CDR3 with reference TRBV5-6 and TRBJ2-7 gives the whole variable domain DAGVTQSPTHLIKTRGQQVTLRCSPKSGHDTVSWYQQALGQGPQFIFQYYEEEERQRGNFPDRFSGHQFPNYSSELNVNALLLGDSALYLCASSPGRRYEQYFGPGTRLTVT.

In the case of this clonotype: It is unclear where the CDR3 begins or ends on the DNA, so no DNA is shown, and the CDR3 is as TCRdb lists it. The chain links TRBV20-1 to TRBJ2-3; the table's D call TRBD2 went unverified against the DNA. The CDR3 spans 15 amino acids, including both terminal residues. The germline gives CDR1 DFQATT, CDR2 SNEGSKA (reference sequence). CDR3 in amino acids: CSAPFGRGSTDTRYF.

This chain joins TRBV20-1 and TRBJ2-2; no clear D gene. Germline V lookup: CDR1 DFQATT, CDR2 SNEGSKA (reference sequence). V was shortened by 2 bases and J by 4 bases, with 8 bases between the two germline ends. The CDR3 has 13 residues. CDR3 residues: CSARIGFTGELFF. In DNA form, the CDR3 reads TGCAGTGCTAGAATCGGGTTCACCGGGGAGCTGTTTTTT.

Many counts were recorded for this clonotype. The germline gene is not matched at one end of the junction; a read error may be the cause. The J gene is TRBJ2-3, the V gene TRBV7-2; D gene unclear. Germline loops: CDR1 SGHTA, CDR2 FQGNSA. CDR3 length: 13 amino acids. CDR3: CASSLGPPDTQYF. CDR3 nucleotides: TGTGCCAGCAGTTTAGGTCCCCCCGATACGCAGTATTTT. The full variable domain, in which reference TRBV7-2 and TRBJ2-3 provide the parts outside the CDR3, is GAGVSQSPSNKVTEKGKDVELRCDPISGHTALYWYRQSLGQGLEFLIYFQGNSAPDKSGLPSDRFSAERTGGSVSTLTIQRTQQEDSAVYLCASSLGPPDTQYFGPGTRLTVL.

A note on this clonotype: A read error may be the cause here, since a much bigger clone is one base away. The chain couples TRBV15 to TRBJ1-6; D uncertain. Germline V gene lookup returns CDR1 LNHNV and CDR2 YYDKDF (reference sequence). Trimming shortened V by 7 bases and J by 7 bases, and 17 bases separated the two germline ends. This CDR3 comprises 15 residues. CDR3 residues: CATNTGPGGNSPLHF. The DNA for the CDR3 is TGTGCCACCAACACGGGTCCCGGAGGAAATTCACCCCTCCACTTT.